This TCR beta chain emerged from a study of blood T cell repertoires in COVID-19. Overall study context: T cells, B-cell-depleted T cells, or PBMCs supplied cDNA or gDNA.

Assay: immunoSEQ multiplex PCR; the TCRdb copy retains only in-frame clones and omits some. The top ten hold roughly 8.9% of the sample, which has 330,000 or so clones, approximately 90% seen once. CDR3 length equals 14 residues. Trimming took 8 bases from V and 3 from J, leaving 14 bases between them. Germline CDR1 and CDR2: MNHEY and SMNVEV (reference sequence). V and J are TRBV27 and TRBJ2-1; D perhaps matches TRBD1 (6 bases). This sequence was found in a man in his thirties or forties with COVID-19, enrolled during active disease. Material for sequencing was peripheral blood. The CDR3 coding sequence is TGTGCCAGCTGGCAGTGGACAGACTACAATGAGCAGTTCTTC. This translates into CASWQWTDYNEQFF.